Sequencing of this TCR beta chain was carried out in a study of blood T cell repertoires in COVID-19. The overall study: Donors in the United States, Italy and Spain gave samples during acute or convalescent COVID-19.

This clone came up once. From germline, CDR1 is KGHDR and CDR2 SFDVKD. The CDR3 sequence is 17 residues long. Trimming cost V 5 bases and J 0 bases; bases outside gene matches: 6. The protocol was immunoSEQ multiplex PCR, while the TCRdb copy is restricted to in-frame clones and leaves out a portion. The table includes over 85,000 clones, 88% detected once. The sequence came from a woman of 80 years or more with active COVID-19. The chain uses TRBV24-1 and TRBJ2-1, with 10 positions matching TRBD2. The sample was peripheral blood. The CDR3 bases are TGTGCCACCAGTGGGACTAGCGGAAGAAGCTCCTACAATGAGCAGTTCTTC. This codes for CATSGTSGRSSYNEQFF.